This TCR beta chain was recorded in a study of T-cell reconstitution after alpha-beta-depleted transplantation in children. The CDR3 sequence is 13 residues long. Germline lookup yields CDR1 SEHNR and CDR2 FQNEAQ (reference sequence). V lost 5 bases and J lost 5, with 12 bases in between. During its preparation, the TCRbeta library received unique molecular identifiers. TCRdb reprocessed the PCR reads with MiXCR, giving one entry per CDR3 protein. This sample yields over 85,000 distinct CDR3 sequences, of which roughly 7.1% are seen a single time; roughly 15% belongs to the top ten. Findings and caveats of the study: When one year had passed after transplant, most T-cell counts and diversity came from newly produced T cells. Expanded clones from the graft, numbering several hundred, reportedly supplied alpha-beta T cells about two months after transplant. Some patients owed their high day-60 TCRbeta diversity to surviving recipient T cells and thymic progenitors.

This clonotype has at least ten counts. Its specificity is unknown. The material was PBMCs, obtained before TCRalphabeta/CD19-depleted stem cell transplant. The TCR sequence derives from a boy aged 2 to 10 with acute lymphoblastic leukemia, due to receive a stem cell transplant. The chain carries TRBV7-9 and TRBJ1-2; D gene uncertain. The chain's CDR3 is CASSPSDNYGYTF. The CDR3 region has the DNA TGTGCCAGCAGCCCCTCAGACAATTATGGCTACACCTTC.